This T cell receptor beta chain was observed in a study of cytotoxic CD8 clonotypes in ibrutinib-treated CLL (dated by TCRdb to the early 2020s). For the wider study: In this cohort, 15 or so patients were treatment-naive and roughly 10 were relapsed/refractory, while roughly 17 had unmutated IGHV. Cryopreserved peripheral blood mononuclear cells were collected before treatment, at response, and at either disease progression or sustained remission. Response samples were taken after a median of roughly eleven months on treatment, ranging from about 6 to 40 months. On average, each sample yielded around 250,000 productive templates and about 100,000 productive rearrangements. Partial responses were observed in about 25 patients and complete responses in 2; after a median follow-up of around 68 months, remission was maintained in roughly 14 patients and progression was observed in roughly twelve. Of the 85 to 95 participants in the trial, 26 had longitudinal samples available. Patients were still on ibrutinib when every remission and progressive disease sample was collected.

Overall results and qualifications from the work: Sampling times were not matched between sustained-remission and progressing patients, and lymph node repertoires were not studied. Baseline clonality was found to be higher than that of age-matched healthy donors and was strongly correlated with circulating CD8+ T-cell counts. An increase in clonality was observed at ibrutinib response, with clonality remaining stable during sustained remission and falling back toward baseline at progression. Public clonotypes were found to be uncommon and were observed to contract or remain stable during treatment; the increase in clonality was shown to reflect expansion of private clonotypes at ibrutinib response.

The goal of deep resolution MiSeq sequencing was a depth between 1 in 1 million and 1 in 200,000 T cells, and coverage averaged 10x per clonotype. The immunoSEQ hsTCRB Kit was used to generate TCR beta libraries. As for the original processing: Data were analyzed with ImmunoSEQ Data Assistant and ImmunoSEQ Analyzer, with V, D and J genes assigned per IMGT definitions. Clonality, with values ranging from 0 to 1, was calculated as one minus the normalized Shannon entropy of productive rearrangement frequencies. Only overrepresented clonotypes making up at least 0.05% of the repertoire of each patient were included in the public clonotype analysis. About a dozen age-matched healthy donor repertoires from immuneACCESS served as clonality controls. Here the immuneACCESS table is served through TCRdb, limited to in-frame sequences with V and J called. Missing clones are a known gap in these copies; in checked studies unresolved V genes cover under half, and the rest lacks a known reason. V and J calls and clone size follow that table, whereas D and trimming were derived from the DNA. The sample table contains 100,000 to 150,000 clones; only one count was recorded for approximately 85% of them. Around 2% of the sample is held by the ten biggest clonotypes.

Trimmed from V: 1 base; trimmed from J: 3 bases; junction bases lacking a gene match: 7. Looking up the germline V gene yields CDR1 SGHTS and CDR2 YDEGEE. The CDR3 runs 17 residues from the cysteine to the phenylalanine. CDR3 DNA is the only sequence kept; it has 51 bases, read in frame from the first base. This clone was counted once. It lacks a known antigen. Base qualities are not provided; no much larger clone lies one nucleotide away. What this sample's time point label stands for: 20 to 30 months on ibrutinib. For TCR beta library preparation, about 1.8 micrograms of genomic DNA were isolated from cryopreserved PBMCs. Longitudinal blood samples from CLL patients receiving ibrutinib monotherapy were subjected to high-throughput TCR beta sequencing. The patients took part in an open-label, single-center phase 2 trial of ibrutinib monotherapy.

This specimen consisted of PBMCs, obtained after 24 months of ibrutinib treatment. The TCR was taken from a human donor with chronic lymphocytic leukemia. The chain links TRBV5-8 with TRBJ2-4, and 10 junctional nucleotides match TRBD2. DNA sequence: TGTGCCAGCAGCTTGCCTAGCGGGGGACGGGGCAAAAACATTCAGTACTTC. It translates as CASSLPSGGRGKNIQYF.